What follows are 23 T cell receptor beta chains derived from one specimen sequenced in a study of shared clonotypes between healthy human individuals. The data were produced by immunoSEQ multiplex PCR, yet TCRdb's version contains in-frame clones alone and is incomplete. The sample holds about 2 million clones, approximately 94% seen once. The naive CD8 subset, CD45RO-negative cells positively selected for CCR7, excluded terminally differentiated effector memory CD45RA+ cells. Material for sequencing was naive CD8+ T cells sorted from blood. These receptors were taken from a young man in good health.

The V call is TRBV2, the J call TRBJ1-5; unclear D gene. The CDR3 runs to 13 residues. Deletions cut 3 bases from V and 7 bases from J, with 10 bases between. CDR1 and CDR2 (germline): SNHLY, FYNNEI. Here the CDR3 DNA reads TGTGCCAGCAGTGAGAACAGTCGGCAGCCCCAGCATTTT. Encoded protein: CASSENSRQPQHF.

Points on this clone: Additional DNA sequences in this sample encode the identical CDR3. The chain links TRBV7-9 to TRBJ1-1; D is unclear. Germline values: CDR1 SEHNR, CDR2 FQNEAQ (reference sequence). Trimming left V 3 bases short and J 5 bases short, with 4 bases between. The CDR3 loop spans 11 amino acids. The CDR3 sequence is CASSLGTEAFF. The CDR3 bases are TGTGCCAGCAGCTTGGGGACTGAAGCTTTCTTT.

The V and J genes are TRBV6-5 and TRBJ2-7; D is unresolved. This CDR3 has 13 residues. Germline values: CDR1 MNHEY, CDR2 SVGAGI. V was cut by 8 bases and J by 3 bases, with 14 bases left in between. DNA for the CDR3: TGTGCCAGCCGGAGCGACGGGCGCTACGAGCAGTACTTC. Translated: CASRSDGRYEQYF.

The chain uses TRBV4-3 and TRBJ1-1; D may be TRBD1 (5 bases). The V and J ends lost 0 bases and 7 bases respectively, with 9 bases between them. The CDR3 spans 13 residues. Germline V gene data show CDR1 as LGHNA and CDR2 as YSLEER. CDR3 amino acids: CASSQEPGGEAFF. CDR3 DNA: TGCGCCAGCAGCCAAGAGCCGGGGGGTGAAGCTTTCTTT.

The chain uses TRBV7-9 and TRBJ2-7; D unclear. CDR1 SEHNR and CDR2 FQNEAQ come from the germline V gene (reference sequence). CDR3 length: 12 residues. Trimming took off 5 bases at V and 6 bases at J, with 11 bases between the two ends. The CDR3 sequence is CASSPDGPEQYF. DNA for the CDR3: TGTGCCAGCAGCCCCGACGGGCCCGAGCAGTACTTC.

The V call is TRBV10-3, the J call TRBJ2-2; maybe TRBD2 (5 bases). Germline-derived CDR1 and CDR2 are ENHRY and SYGVKD. The CDR3 loop spans 15 amino acids. Trimming pared 0 bases from V and 5 bases from J, leaving 10 bases between. The CDR3 sequence is CAISESRTFTGELFF. The CDR3 bases are TGTGCCATCAGTGAGTCTCGGACTTTTACCGGGGAGCTGTTTTTT.

V usage is TRBV7-2 and J usage is TRBJ2-1, with D uncertain. The V gene's germline CDR1 is SGHTA and CDR2 FQGNSA. V lost 5 bases to trimming and J lost 5 bases, with 19 bases between them. The CDR3 contains 16 residues. CDR3 residues: CASSLFLGMANNEQFF. The CDR3 nucleotides read TGTGCCAGCAGCCTTTTTTTGGGGATGGCTAACAATGAGCAGTTCTTC.

To note about this clone: The same CDR3 is also encoded by other DNA sequences in this sample. CDR3 sequence reads: CASSQGPGDTEAFF. The DNA for the CDR3 is TGCGCCAGCAGCCAAGGCCCAGGGGACACTGAAGCTTTCTTT. The J gene is TRBJ1-1, the V gene TRBV4-1, with D possibly matching TRBD1 (6 bases). The V and J ends lost 1 base and 3 bases respectively, with 9 bases between them. This CDR3 is built from 14 residues. From germline, CDR1 is MGHRA and CDR2 YSYEKL.

The gene calls are TRBV15 and TRBJ1-2; D is ambiguous. CDR3 length equals 13 residues. The V end lost 1 base, the J end lost 7 bases, and 10 bases lay between the germline ends. Germline V gene sequence: CDR1 LNHNV, CDR2 YYDKDF (reference sequence). The CDR3: CATSRALTTGYTF. The CDR3 bases are TGTGCCACCAGCAGAGCCCTTACAACTGGCTACACCTTC.

This chain links TRBV5-6 with TRBJ2-7; perhaps TRBD1 as D (6 bases). The CDR3 length is 15 residues. V lost 2 bases and J lost 3, with 15 bases in between. The germline CDR1 and CDR2 sequences are SGHDT and YYEEEE. In DNA, the CDR3 is TGTGCCAGCAGCTTTTACCAGGGGTTGATCTACGAGCAGTACTTC. It translates to CASSFYQGLIYEQYF. Full variable domain (rest looked up from reference TRBV5-6 and TRBJ2-7): DAGVTQSPTHLIKTRGQQVTLRCSPKSGHDTVSWYQQALGQGPQFIFQYYEEEERQRGNFPDRFSGHQFPNYSSELNVNALLLGDSALYLCASSFYQGLIYEQYFGPGTRLTVT.

This sequence joins TRBV2 and TRBJ2-7; no clear D gene. Germline lookup yields CDR1 SNHLY and CDR2 FYNNEI. Trimming cost V 3 bases and J 1 base, with 16 bases left between them. The CDR3 is 16 residues long. CDR3 bases: TGTGCCAGCAGTGAGAGTGATCTCAGCCTATCCTACGAGCAGTACTTC. It translates to CASSESDLSLSYEQYF.

The genes are TRBV5-4 and TRBJ1-2, with D perhaps matching TRBD1 (6 bases). The CDR3 contains 14 residues. Germline loops: CDR1 SGHNT, CDR2 YYREEE (reference sequence). V was pared by 3 bases and J by 8 bases, with 17 bases between. For the CDR3, the DNA is TGTGCCAGCAGCTACCAGGACAGCCCGGGAGGCTACACCTTC. Protein sequence: CASSYQDSPGGYTF.

The V and J genes are TRBV28 and TRBJ1-4; no reliable D call. Looked up from germline, CDR1 is MDHEN and CDR2 is SYDVKM. V was cut by 6 bases and J by 6 bases, with 20 bases left in between. The CDR3 is 16 residues long. The CDR3 DNA is TGTGCCAGCAGCCCGATAGACTGGGGTGTGGATGAAAAACTGTTTTTT. Protein product: CASSPIDWGVDEKLFF.

The genes are TRBV10-1 and TRBJ2-7; TRBD1 agrees at 10 bases. The CDR3 has 16 amino acids. Germline V gives CDR1 WNHNN, CDR2 SYGVQD (reference sequence). The V segment lost 6 bases and the J segment 3 bases; nucleotides outside the gene matches: 11. CDR3 residues: CASRKGTGALLYEQYF. The DNA for the CDR3 is TGCGCCAGCAGGAAAGGGACAGGGGCCCTACTCTACGAGCAGTACTTC.

For this clone: This same CDR3 is encoded by further DNA sequences in the sample. The chain employs TRBV6-5 and TRBJ2-1; no reliable D call. Germline V gives CDR1 MNHEY, CDR2 SVGAGI. The length of the CDR3 is 11 residues. The germline V and J ends were trimmed by 5 bases and 4 bases, with 3 bases remaining between them. CDR3: CASSTYNEQFF. The DNA of the CDR3 is TGTGCCAGCAGTACGTACAATGAGCAGTTCTTC.

The chain links TRBV6-5 to TRBJ1-6; no clear D gene. CDR1 and CDR2 (germline): MNHEY, SVGAGI. CDR3 length: 14 amino acids. V was clipped by 10 bases and J by 5 bases, with 15 bases between them. CDR3: CATAIWSDNSPLHF. CDR3 in DNA: TGTGCCACCGCCATCTGGAGTGATAATTCACCCCTCCACTTT.

The V and J genes are TRBV4-1 and TRBJ2-7, with 9 positions matching TRBD2. There are 17 residues in the CDR3. CDR1 and CDR2 (germline): MGHRA, YSYEKL. The V segment lost 3 bases and the J segment 3 bases; nucleotides outside the gene matches: 12. The CDR3 here is CASSQKVSGSGVYEQYF. The CDR3 DNA is TGCGCCAGCAGCCAGAAAGTTAGCGGGAGTGGGGTCTACGAGCAGTACTTC.

In regard to this clone: It is unclear where the CDR3 begins or ends on the DNA, so no DNA is shown, and the CDR3 is as TCRdb lists it. The chain combines TRBV7-8 with TRBJ2-5; the table gives TRBD1 as D, unverified against the DNA. CDR1 SGHVS and CDR2 FQNEAQ come from the germline V gene. A total of 21 residues make up the CDR3, ends included. The CDR3 reads CASVPAAYWGSSPSYQETQYF.

This clone was seen once. The chain couples TRBV7-3 to TRBJ2-7, with 8 bases lining up with TRBD1. J lost 5 bases, V lost 5 bases, and 8 bases had no gene match. The CDR3 runs to 14 residues. The germline gives CDR1 SGHTA, CDR2 FQGTGA. The CDR3 region is CASSLGQGKDEQYF. The CDR3 DNA follows: TGTGCCAGCAGCCTAGGACAGGGAAAGGACGAGCAGTACTTC.

Remarks on this clone: At one end the junction does not follow the germline gene, possibly because of a read error. The gene calls are TRBV7-7 and TRBJ2-7; the D is unclear. The CDR3 runs 13 residues. Germline CDR1 and CDR2: SSHAT and FNYEAQ (reference sequence). The CDR3 here is CASSFQVNYEQYF. The CDR3 coding sequence is TGTGCTAGCAGCTTTCAGGTAAACTACGAGCAGTACTTC. The whole variable domain, filled in from reference TRBV7-7 and TRBJ2-7, reads GAGVSQSPRYKVTKRGQDVTLRCDPISSHATLYWYQQALGQGPEFLTYFNYEAQPDKSGLPSDRFSAERPEGSISTLTIQRTEQRDSAMYRCASSFQVNYEQYFGPGTRLTVT.

Here the CDR3 DNA reads TGTGCCAGCAGCACGACAGGGATCTATGAAGAGACCCAGTACTTC. Its protein product is CASSTTGIYEETQYF. The chain employs TRBV2 and TRBJ2-5; 7 positions agree with TRBD1. The CDR3 is made up of 15 amino acids. The germline CDR1 and CDR2 sequences are SNHLY and FYNNEI. V lost 6 bases and J lost 3; bases outside the gene matches: 10.

This chain joins TRBV7-2 and TRBJ1-5; D might be TRBD1 (6 bases). The CDR3 length is 14 residues. CDR1 is SGHTA, CDR2 FQGNSA, per germline. Trimming pared 5 bases from V and 7 bases from J, leaving 15 bases between. The CDR3 spells CASSPQGSFQPQHF. In DNA, the CDR3 is TGTGCCAGCAGCCCACAGGGTTCATTCCAGCCCCAGCATTTT.

Written as DNA, the CDR3 is TGTGCCAGCCAACGGGGACTCAATCCGAGCAATGAGCAGTTCTTC. Protein sequence: CASQRGLNPSNEQFF. The rearrangement uses TRBV27 and TRBJ2-1; D is possibly TRBD2 (6 bases). The CDR3 has 15 residues. Germline CDR1 MNHEY, CDR2 SMNVEV (reference sequence). The V and J ends lost 8 bases and 6 bases respectively, with 20 bases between them.